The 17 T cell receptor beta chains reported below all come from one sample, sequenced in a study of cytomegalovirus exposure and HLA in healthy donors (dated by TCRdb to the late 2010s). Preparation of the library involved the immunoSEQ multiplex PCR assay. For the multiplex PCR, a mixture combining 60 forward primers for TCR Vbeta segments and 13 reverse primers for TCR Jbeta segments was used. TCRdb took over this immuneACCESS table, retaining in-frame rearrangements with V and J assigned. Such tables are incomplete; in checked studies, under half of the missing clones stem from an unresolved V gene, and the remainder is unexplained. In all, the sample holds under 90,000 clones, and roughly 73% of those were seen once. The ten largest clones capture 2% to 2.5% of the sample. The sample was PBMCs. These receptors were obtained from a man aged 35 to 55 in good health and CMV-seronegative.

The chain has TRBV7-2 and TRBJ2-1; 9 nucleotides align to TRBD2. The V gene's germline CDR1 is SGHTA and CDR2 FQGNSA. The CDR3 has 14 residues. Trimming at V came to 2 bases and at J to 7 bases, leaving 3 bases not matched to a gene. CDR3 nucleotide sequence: TGTGCCAGCAGCTTAAGCGGGAGGCGGAATGAGCAGTTCTTC. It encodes CASSLSGRRNEQFF.

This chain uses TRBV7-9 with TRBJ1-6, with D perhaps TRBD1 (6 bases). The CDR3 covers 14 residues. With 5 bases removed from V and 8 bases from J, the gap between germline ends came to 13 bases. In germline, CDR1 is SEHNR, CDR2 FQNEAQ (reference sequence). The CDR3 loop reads CASSPGAPYSPLHF. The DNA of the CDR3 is TGTGCCAGCAGCCCAGGGGCCCCTTATTCACCCCTCCACTTT. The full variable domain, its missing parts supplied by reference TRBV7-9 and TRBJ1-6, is DTGVSQNPRHKITKRGQNVTFRCDPISEHNRLYWYRQTLGQGPEFLTYFQNEAQLEKSRLLSDRFSAERPKGSFSTLEIQRTEQGDSAMYLCASSPGAPYSPLHFGNGTRLTVT.

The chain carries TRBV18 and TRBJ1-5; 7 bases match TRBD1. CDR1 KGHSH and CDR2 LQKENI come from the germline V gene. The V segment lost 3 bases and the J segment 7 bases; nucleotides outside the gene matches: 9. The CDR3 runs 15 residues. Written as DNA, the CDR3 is TGTGCCAGCTCACCCGCGACAGGGTTGGAGCAGCCCCAGCATTTT. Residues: CASSPATGLEQPQHF.

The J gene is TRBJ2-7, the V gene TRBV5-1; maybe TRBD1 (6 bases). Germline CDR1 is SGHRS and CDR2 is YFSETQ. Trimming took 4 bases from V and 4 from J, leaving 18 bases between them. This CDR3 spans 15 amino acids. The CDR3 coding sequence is TGCGCCAGCAGCCTTGGACAGTCGATTCCTTACGAGCAGTACTTC. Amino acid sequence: CASSLGQSIPYEQYF.

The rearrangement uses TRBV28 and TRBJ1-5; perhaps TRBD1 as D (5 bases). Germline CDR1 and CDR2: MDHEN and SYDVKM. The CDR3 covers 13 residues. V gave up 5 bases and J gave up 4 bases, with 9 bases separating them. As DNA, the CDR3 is TGTGCCAGCAGTCCCCAGGGAAATCAGCCCCAGCATTTT. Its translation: CASSPQGNQPQHF.

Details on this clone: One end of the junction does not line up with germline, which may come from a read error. The CDR3 bases are TGTTCCAGCAGCTTAGGGGGACAGACTGAAGCTTTCTTT. Protein product: CSSSLGGQTEAFF. The V and J genes are TRBV7-9 and TRBJ1-1, with 7 bases lining up with TRBD1. From germline, CDR1 is SEHNR and CDR2 FQNEAQ (reference sequence). This CDR3 is built from 13 residues.

The CDR3 nucleotides read TGTGCCTGGAGCTCCTTCTCTGGAAACACCATATATTTT. Its protein product is CAWSSFSGNTIYF. This rearrangement joins TRBV30 to TRBJ1-3; D is unresolved. Between the trimmed V and J ends, which lost 3 bases and 0 bases, there was a span of 6 bases. CDR3 size: 13 residues. The germline V gene encodes CDR1 GTSNPN and CDR2 SVGIG (reference sequence).

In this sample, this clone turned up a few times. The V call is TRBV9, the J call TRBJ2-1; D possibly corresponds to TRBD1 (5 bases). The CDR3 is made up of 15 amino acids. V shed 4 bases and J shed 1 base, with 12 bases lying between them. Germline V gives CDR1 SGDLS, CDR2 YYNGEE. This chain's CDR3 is CASSPPQGSYNEQFF. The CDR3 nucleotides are TGTGCCAGCAGCCCCCCTCAGGGTTCCTACAATGAGCAGTTCTTC. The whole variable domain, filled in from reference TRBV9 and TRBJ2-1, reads DSGVTQTPKHLITATGQRVTLRCSPRSGDLSVYWYQQSLDQGLQFLIQYYNGEERAKGNILERFSAQQFPDLHSELNLSSLELGDSALYFCASSPPQGSYNEQFFGPGTRLTVL.

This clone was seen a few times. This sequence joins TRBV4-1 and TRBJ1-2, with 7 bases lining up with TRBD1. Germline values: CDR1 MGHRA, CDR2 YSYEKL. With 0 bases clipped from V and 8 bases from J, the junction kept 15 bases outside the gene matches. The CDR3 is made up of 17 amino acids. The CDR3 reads CASSQDSGQSKPRGYTF. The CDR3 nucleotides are TGCGCCAGCAGCCAAGATTCGGGACAGTCGAAGCCTAGAGGCTACACCTTC.

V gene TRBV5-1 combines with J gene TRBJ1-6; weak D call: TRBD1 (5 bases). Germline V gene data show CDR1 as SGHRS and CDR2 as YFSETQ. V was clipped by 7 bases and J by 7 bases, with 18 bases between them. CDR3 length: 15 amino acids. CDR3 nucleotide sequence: TGCGCCAGCTTCCCGATCCCCGGGGGAAATTCACCCCTCCACTTT. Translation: CASFPIPGGNSPLHF.

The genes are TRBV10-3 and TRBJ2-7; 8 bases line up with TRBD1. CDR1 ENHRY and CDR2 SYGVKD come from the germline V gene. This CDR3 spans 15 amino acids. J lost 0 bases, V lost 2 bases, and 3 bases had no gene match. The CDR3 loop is CAISEEGQVSYEQYF. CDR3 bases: TGTGCCATCAGTGAGGAGGGACAGGTCTCCTACGAGCAGTACTTC.

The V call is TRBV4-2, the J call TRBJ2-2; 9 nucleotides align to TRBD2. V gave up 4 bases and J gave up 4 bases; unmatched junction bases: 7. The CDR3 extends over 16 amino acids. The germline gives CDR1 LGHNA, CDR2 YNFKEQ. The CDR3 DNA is TGTGCCAGCAGCCCTCGCGGCGGGGGGGGCACCGGGGAGCTGTTTTTT. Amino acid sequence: CASSPRGGGGTGELFF.

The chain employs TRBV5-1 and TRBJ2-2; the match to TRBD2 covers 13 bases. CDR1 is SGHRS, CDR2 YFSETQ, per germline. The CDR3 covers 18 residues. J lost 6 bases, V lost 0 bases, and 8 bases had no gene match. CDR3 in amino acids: CASSLATSGREGSGELFF. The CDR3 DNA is TGCGCCAGCAGCTTGGCTACTAGCGGGAGGGAAGGATCCGGGGAGCTGTTTTTT.

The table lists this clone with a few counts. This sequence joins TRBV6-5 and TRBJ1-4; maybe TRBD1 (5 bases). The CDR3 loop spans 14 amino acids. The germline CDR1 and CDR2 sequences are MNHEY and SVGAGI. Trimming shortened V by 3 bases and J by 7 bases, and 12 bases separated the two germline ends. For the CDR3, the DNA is TGTGCCAGCAGTTATTTGGGGCAGGTTGAAAAACTGTTTTTT. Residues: CASSYLGQVEKLFF.

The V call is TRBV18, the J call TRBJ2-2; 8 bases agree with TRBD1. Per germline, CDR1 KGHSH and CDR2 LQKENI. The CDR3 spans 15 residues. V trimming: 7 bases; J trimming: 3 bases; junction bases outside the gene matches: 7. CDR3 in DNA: TGTGCCAGCTGTGACCAGGGGGCTGACACCGGGGAGCTGTTTTTT. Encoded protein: CASCDQGADTGELFF.

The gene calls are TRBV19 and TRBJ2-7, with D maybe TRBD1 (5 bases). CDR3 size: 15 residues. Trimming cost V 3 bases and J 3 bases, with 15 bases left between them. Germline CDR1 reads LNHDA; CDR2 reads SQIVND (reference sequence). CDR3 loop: CASSITGVRNYEQYF. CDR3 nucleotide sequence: TGTGCCAGTAGTATTACAGGAGTTAGGAACTACGAGCAGTACTTC.

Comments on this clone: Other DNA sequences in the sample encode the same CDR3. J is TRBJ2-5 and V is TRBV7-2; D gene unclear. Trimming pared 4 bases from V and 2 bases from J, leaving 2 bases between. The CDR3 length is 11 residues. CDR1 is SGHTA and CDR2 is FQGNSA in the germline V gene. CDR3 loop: CASSSQETQYF. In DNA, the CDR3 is TGTGCCAGCAGCTCGCAAGAGACCCAGTACTTC.